The source of this T cell receptor (beta chain) is a study of T-cell memory formation after mild COVID-19. At the level of the study: TCR clusters were mostly donor specific. Study-wide results and caveats: Pre-infection memory held some responding clones, suggesting pre-existing cross-reactive T cells responded. The CD4+ clones that contracted clustered mainly within CM and EM, and the CD8+ clones concentrated in EMRA. Among clones contracting day 15 to 85, CD4/CD8 was balanced, whereas later expanders leaned CD4+.

Concerning this clonotype itself: What it recognizes is unknown.

The V gene's germline CDR1 is LNHNV and CDR2 YYDKDF (reference sequence). The CDR3 covers 13 residues. The V gene lost 0 bases and the J gene lost 5 bases, with 5 bases spanning the gap. TCRdb re-derived calls from the 5' RACE reads in MiXCR, one entry per CDR3 protein. The sample consists of under 650,000 distinct CDR3 sequences, 15% to 20% of them appearing once. The receptor comes from an adult woman who had mild COVID-19 (a few samples of this study predate the infection). Cell type and time point are not known. The chain recombines TRBV15 with TRBJ1-5; no definite D call. The sequencing input was PBMCs or a T cell subset sorted from them (not recorded which). The CDR3 nucleotides are TGTGCCACCAGCAGAGAAAGTTATCAGCCCCAGCATTTT. Protein: CATSRESYQPQHF. Full variable domain (outside the CDR3, taken from reference TRBV15 and TRBJ1-5): DAMVIQNPRYQVTQFGKPVTLSCSQTLNHNVMYWYQQKSSQAPKLLFHYYDKDFNNEADTPDNFQSRRPNTSFCFLDIRSPGLGDTAMYLCATSRESYQPQHFGDGTRLSIL.